This TCR beta chain was observed in a study of shared clonotypes between healthy human individuals. Study in general: Researchers assigned three CD4 naive, three CD4 memory, two CD8 naive and one CD8 memory plate to each donor.

As handled by the study authors: Without quality scores, immunoSEQ junctional reads could not be filtered like full-length reads. Sequenced by immunoSEQ multiplex PCR; TCRdb stores in-frame clones only, minus some. Clonal size and the V and J genes are those of that table, whereas D and trimming came from the DNA. The table includes roughly 2 million clones, 90% to 95% detected once. As concerns this clone: Its matching antigen is unknown.

The CDR3 is made up of 15 amino acids. Overall study results and limits: The researchers took only blood, and tissue repertoires probably look different.

Material for sequencing was naive CD4+ T cells sorted from blood. Stated subset: CD45RA+ positively selected. The chain links TRBV12-2 to TRBJ2-3. TRBV12-2 is termed a pseudogene. The source of this sequence is a man aged 18-30 years in good health. The DNA for the CDR3 is TGTGCAAGTCCCCTATGGCAGCCCATCACAGATACGCAGTATTTT. Its translation is CASPLWQPITDTQYF.